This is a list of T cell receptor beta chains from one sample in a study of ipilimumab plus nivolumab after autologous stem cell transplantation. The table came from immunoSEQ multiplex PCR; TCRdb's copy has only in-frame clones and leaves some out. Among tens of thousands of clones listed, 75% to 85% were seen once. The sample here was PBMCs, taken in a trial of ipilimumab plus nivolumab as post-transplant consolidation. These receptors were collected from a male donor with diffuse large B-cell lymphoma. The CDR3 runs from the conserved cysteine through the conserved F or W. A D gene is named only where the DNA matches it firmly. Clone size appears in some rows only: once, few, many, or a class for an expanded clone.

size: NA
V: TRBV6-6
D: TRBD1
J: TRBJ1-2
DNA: TGTGCCAGCAGGCTATCGACAGGGTCCACCTATGGCTACACCTTC
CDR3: CASRLSTGSTYGYTF

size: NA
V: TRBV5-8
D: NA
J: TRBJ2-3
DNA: TGTGCCAGCAGCCAGGAAGGGAGAACAGATACGCAGTATTTT
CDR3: CASSQEGRTDTQYF

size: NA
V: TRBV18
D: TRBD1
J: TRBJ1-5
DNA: TGTGCCAGCTCGCCGCAGGGGGCGAGCAATCAGCCCCAGCATTTT
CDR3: CASSPQGASNQPQHF

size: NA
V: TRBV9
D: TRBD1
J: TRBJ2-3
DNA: TGTGCCAGCAGTGCAACGGGACAGGCAACAGATACGCAGTATTTT
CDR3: CASSATGQATDTQYF

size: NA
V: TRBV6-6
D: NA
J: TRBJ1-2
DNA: TGTGCCAGCAGTCCCCTTCCGGGGGCTTCTAACTATGGCTACACCTTC
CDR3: CASSPLPGASNYGYTF

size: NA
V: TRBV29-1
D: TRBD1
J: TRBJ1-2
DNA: TGCAGCGTTGGGGGGACAGGGGGAGGCGGCTACACCTTC
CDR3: CSVGGTGGGGYTF

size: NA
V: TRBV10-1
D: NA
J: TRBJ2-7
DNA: TGCGCCAGCAGTGGTGGCTTCGCCAGCTCCTACGAGCAGTACTTC
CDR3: CASSGGFASSYEQYF

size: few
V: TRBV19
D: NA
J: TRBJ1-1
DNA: TGTGCCAGTAGTATTATTGGAGGGCAAAGAGGCGAAGCTTTCTTT
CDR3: CASSIIGGQRGEAFF

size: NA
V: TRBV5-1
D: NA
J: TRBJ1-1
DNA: TGCGCCAGCAGCTTGTCTACGCGGAACACTGAAGCTTTCTTT
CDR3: CASSLSTRNTEAFF

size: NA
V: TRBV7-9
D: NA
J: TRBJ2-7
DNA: TGTGCCAGCAGCCCGACGGGGGCGTCGTCCCACGAGCAGTACTTC
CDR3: CASSPTGASSHEQYF

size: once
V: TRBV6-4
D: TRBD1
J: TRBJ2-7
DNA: TGTGCCAGCAGTGTCCGACAGGGGGTCGAGCAGTACTTC
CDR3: CASSVRQGVEQYF

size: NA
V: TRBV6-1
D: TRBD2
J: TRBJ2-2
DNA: TGTGCCAGCAGTGACCCATCACTAGCGGGGGGTATCGGGGAGCTGTTTTTT
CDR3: CASSDPSLAGGIGELFF

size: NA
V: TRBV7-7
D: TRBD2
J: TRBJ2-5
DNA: TGTGCCATTGGGGGGGCTAGCGGGGGACTCCAAGAGACCCAGTACTTC
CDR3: CAIGGASGGLQETQYF

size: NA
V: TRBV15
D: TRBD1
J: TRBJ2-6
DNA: TGTGCCACCAGCAGAGTGACAGGGGGGAGCTCTGGGGCCAACGTCCTGACTTTC
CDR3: CATSRVTGGSSGANVLTF

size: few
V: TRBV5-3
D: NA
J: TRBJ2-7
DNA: TGTGCCAGAAGCTTGCGGGGGAGATTCTACGAGCAGTACTTC
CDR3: CARSLRGRFYEQYF

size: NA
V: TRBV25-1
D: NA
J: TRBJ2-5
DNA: TGTGCCAGCAGTGAATTGTCTCCCGGGTGGGATATAGAGACCCAGTACTTC
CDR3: CASSELSPGWDIETQYF

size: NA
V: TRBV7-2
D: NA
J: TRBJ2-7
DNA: TGTGCCAGCAGCCTCAGACAGACCTCTTACGAGCAGTACTTC
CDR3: CASSLRQTSYEQYF

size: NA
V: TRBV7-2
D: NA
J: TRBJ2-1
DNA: TGTGCCAGCAGCCCCTCTCGCATGAATGAGCAGTTCTTC
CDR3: CASSPSRMNEQFF

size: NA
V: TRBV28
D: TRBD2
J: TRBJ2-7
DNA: TGTGCCAGCAGTTCGACTAGCCTCGAGCAGTACTTC
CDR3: CASSSTSLEQYF

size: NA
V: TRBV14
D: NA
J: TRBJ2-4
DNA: TGTGCCAGCAGCCAAGATAATCAGGGCATTCAGTACTTC
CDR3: CASSQDNQGIQYF

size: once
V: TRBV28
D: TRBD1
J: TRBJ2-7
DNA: TGTGCCAGCAGTTTATGGCTCTTAGGGGGCAATCCCCACGAGCAGTACTTC
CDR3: CASSLWLLGGNPHEQYF

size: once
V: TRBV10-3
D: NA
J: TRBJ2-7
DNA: TGTGCCATCAGTGAGGGTCTGGCGGACCTTTCCTACGAGCAGTACTTC
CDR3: CAISEGLADLSYEQYF

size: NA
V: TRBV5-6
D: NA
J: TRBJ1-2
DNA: TGTGCCAGCAGCTTGTCAGACTCTGGCTACACCTTC
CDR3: CASSLSDSGYTF

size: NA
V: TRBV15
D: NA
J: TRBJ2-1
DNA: TGTGCCACCAGCAGAGATCACGCCCGGGGGCAGTTCTTC
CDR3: CATSRDHARGQFF

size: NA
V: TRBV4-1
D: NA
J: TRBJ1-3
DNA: TGCGCCAGCAGCCAAGATAGTATTGGGGGGGCTGGAAACACCATATATTTT
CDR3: CASSQDSIGGAGNTIYF

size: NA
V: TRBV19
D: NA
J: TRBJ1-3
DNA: TGTGCCAGTATTGAGACGACAGGAAACACCATATATTTT
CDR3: CASIETTGNTIYF

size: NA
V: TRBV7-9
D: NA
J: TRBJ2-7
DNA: TGTGCCAGCAGCTTACTGCCGGGGGCGGTGTCCGAGCAGTACTTC
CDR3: CASSLLPGAVSEQYF

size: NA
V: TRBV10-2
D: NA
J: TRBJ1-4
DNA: TGCGCCAGCAGTGATTTCCCCCGACAGGCCGCTAATGAAAAACTGTTTTTT
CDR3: CASSDFPRQAANEKLFF

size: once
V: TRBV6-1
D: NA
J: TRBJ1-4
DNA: TGTGCCAGCACCCCACAATCATCTAATGAAAAACTGTTTTTT
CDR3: CASTPQSSNEKLFF

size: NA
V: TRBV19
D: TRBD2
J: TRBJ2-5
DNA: TGTGCCAGTAGTATAGGGACTAGCGGGGGCTTATACCAAGAGACCCAGTACTTC
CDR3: CASSIGTSGGLYQETQYF

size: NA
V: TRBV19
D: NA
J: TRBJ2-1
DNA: TGTGCCAGTAGTATAGAATTCGCTGAGCAGTTCTTC
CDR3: CASSIEFAEQFF

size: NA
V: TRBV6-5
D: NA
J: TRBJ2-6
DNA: TGTGCCAGCAGTTACTCTGGGGCCAACGTCCTGACTTTC
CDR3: CASSYSGANVLTF

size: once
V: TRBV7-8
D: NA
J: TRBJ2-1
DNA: TGTGCCAGCAGCTTATATAGGGTACCCTACAATGAGCAGTTCTTC
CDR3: CASSLYRVPYNEQFF

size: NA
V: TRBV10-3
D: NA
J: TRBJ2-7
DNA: TGTGCCATCGAGGCAGGGGAGGGCGAGCAGTACTTC
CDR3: CAIEAGEGEQYF

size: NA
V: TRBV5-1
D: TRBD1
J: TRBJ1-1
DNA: TGCGCCAGCAGTCGCCGGACAGGGACGGTTGACACTGAAGCTTTCTTT
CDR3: CASSRRTGTVDTEAFF

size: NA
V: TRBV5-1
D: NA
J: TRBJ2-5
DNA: TGCGCCAGCAGCCAGTCTCCCCAAGAGACCCAGTACTTC
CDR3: CASSQSPQETQYF

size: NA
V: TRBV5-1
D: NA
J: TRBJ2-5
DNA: TGCGCCAGCAGCTTGAAAGATTTTTCTAGTTGGGGGAAAGACCAAGAGACCCAGTACTTC
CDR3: CASSLKDFSSWGKDQETQYF

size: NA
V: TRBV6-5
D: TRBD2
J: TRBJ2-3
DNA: TGTGCCAGCAGTTCAGCGGGGGGGAAGACAGATACGCAGTATTTT
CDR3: CASSSAGGKTDTQYF

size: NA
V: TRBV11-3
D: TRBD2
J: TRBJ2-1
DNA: TGTGCCAGCAGCCCGGGGGGGCTCGGTGAGCAGTTCTTC
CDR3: CASSPGGLGEQFF

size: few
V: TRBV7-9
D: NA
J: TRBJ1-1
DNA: TGTGCCAGCAGCGGAGATGGGGATGAAGCTTTCTTT
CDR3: CASSGDGDEAFF

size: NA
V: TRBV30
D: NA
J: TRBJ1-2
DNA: TGTGCCTGGAGTGACGGGCTTGGCTACACCTTC
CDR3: CAWSDGLGYTF

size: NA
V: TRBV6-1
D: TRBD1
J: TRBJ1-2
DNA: TGTGCCAGCAGGGTTGGACAGGGCTATGGCTACACCTTC
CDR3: CASRVGQGYGYTF

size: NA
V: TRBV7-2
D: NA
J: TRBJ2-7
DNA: TGTGCCAGCAGCTTAGCGGGAGGACCGGGACAGAGGTACGAGCAGTACTTC
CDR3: CASSLAGGPGQRYEQYF

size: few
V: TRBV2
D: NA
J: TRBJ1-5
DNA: TGTGCCAGCAGTGAGCGAGGGATGGACAATCAGCCCCAGCATTTT
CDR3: CASSERGMDNQPQHF

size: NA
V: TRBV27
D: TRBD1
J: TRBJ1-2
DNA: TGTGCCAGCAGAGGACAGGGTGATGGCTACACCTTC
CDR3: CASRGQGDGYTF

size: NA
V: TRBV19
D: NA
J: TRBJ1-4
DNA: TGTGCCAGTAGTATGGGGACGACAGCTTTTGAAAAACTGTTTTTT
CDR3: CASSMGTTAFEKLFF

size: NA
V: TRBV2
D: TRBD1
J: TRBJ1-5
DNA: TGTGCCAGCAGCGTACAGGGGGCAAATCAGCCCCAGCATTTT
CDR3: CASSVQGANQPQHF

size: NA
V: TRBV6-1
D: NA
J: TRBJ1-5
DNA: TGTGCCAGCACTCATGTGGAACAGAAGTATCAGCCCCAGCATTTT
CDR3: CASTHVEQKYQPQHF

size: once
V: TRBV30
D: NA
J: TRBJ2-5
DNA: TGTGCCTGGAGTGTGAAGGGGATAGGCCAAGAGACCCAGTACTTC
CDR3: CAWSVKGIGQETQYF

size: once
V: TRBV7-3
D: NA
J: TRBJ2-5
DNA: TGTGCCAGCAGCTTAAGGGACGCGGAGACCCAGTACTTC
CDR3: CASSLRDAETQYF

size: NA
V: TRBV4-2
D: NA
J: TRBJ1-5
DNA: TGTGCCAGCAGCCAAGATAGAAGCGGTAGCGGCAATCAGCCCCAGCATTTT
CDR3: CASSQDRSGSGNQPQHF